A single sample gave rise to the 10 T cell receptor beta chains below, sequenced in a study of blood T cell repertoires in COVID-19. TCRdb keeps only in-frame clones here, not all; method: immunoSEQ multiplex PCR. Of tens of thousands of clones in the sample, roughly 84% were seen once. The sequenced sample was peripheral blood. These receptors were obtained from a woman older than 75 with active or convalescent COVID-19.

This chain joins TRBV28 and TRBJ2-2; weak D call: TRBD2 (6 bases). Trimming stripped 7 bases from V and 5 bases from J, with 23 bases between. CDR1 MDHEN and CDR2 SYDVKM come from the germline V gene. The CDR3 contains 17 residues. The CDR3 DNA is TGTGCCAGCACCTCGGGAGCCGACAGTCATGGGACCGGGGAGCTGTTTTTT. Translating gives CASTSGADSHGTGELFF.

This chain links TRBV7-2 with TRBJ1-1; D gene unclear. This CDR3 region has 15 residues. Germline CDR1 and CDR2: SGHTA and FQGNSA. V dropped 1 base and J dropped 7 bases, with 16 bases sitting between them. The CDR3 region is CASSLERALFNEAFF. The CDR3 bases are TGTGCCAGCAGCTTAGAGCGGGCGTTATTTAATGAAGCTTTCTTT.

V is TRBV4-1 and J is TRBJ1-5; possibly TRBD1 for D (5 bases). Germline V gene sequence: CDR1 MGHRA, CDR2 YSYEKL. This CDR3 comprises 16 residues. V was clipped by 0 bases and J by 7 bases, with 16 bases between them. CDR3 nucleotides: TGCGCCAGCAGCCAAGATTGGAGGGGTATTGTACAGCCCCAGCATTTT. Encoded protein: CASSQDWRGIVQPQHF.

The J gene is TRBJ2-7, the V gene TRBV5-6, with TRBD1 matching 9 bases. CDR1 and CDR2 from the germline V gene are SGHDT and YYEEEE. The CDR3 runs to 15 residues. V trimming: 3 bases; J trimming: 2 bases; junction bases outside the gene matches: 6. The CDR3 sequence is CASSYTGQGTYEQYF. The CDR3 DNA sequence: TGTGCCAGCAGCTACACGGGACAGGGAACCTACGAGCAGTACTTC.

The chain links TRBV10-3 to TRBJ2-1; TRBD2 is a possible D gene (6 bases). The length of the CDR3 is 14 residues. Trimming removed 4 bases from V and 1 base from J, with 8 bases in between. Germline V CDR1 and CDR2: ENHRY, SYGVKD. CDR3 in DNA: TGTGCCATCAGTGGACTAGTTTCCTACAATGAGCAGTTCTTC. Protein sequence: CAISGLVSYNEQFF.

The J gene is TRBJ1-5, the V gene TRBV18; perhaps TRBD1 as D (5 bases). The CDR3 consists of 14 residues. V shed 3 bases and J shed 6 bases, with 12 bases lying between them. Germline V gene sequence: CDR1 KGHSH, CDR2 LQKENI. The CDR3 DNA is TGTGCCAGCTCACCCGGGGGGACGGGTCAGCCCCAGCATTTT. It codes for CASSPGGTGQPQHF.

CDR3 in DNA: TGTGCCAGTAGTATTCAGAGGTACGATGGCTACACCTTC. Translated, it gives CASSIQRYDGYTF. V is TRBV19 and J is TRBJ1-2; D is unresolved. The germline V gene has CDR1 LNHDA and CDR2 SQIVND (reference sequence). V was trimmed by 3 bases and J by 6 bases, leaving 11 bases between them. The CDR3 totals 13 residues.

This clone was detected only once. V and J are TRBV4-3 and TRBJ1-2; possible D gene TRBD1, 6 bases. The germline gives CDR1 LGHNA, CDR2 YSLEER. CDR3 length: 16 residues. The ends were cut back, 2 bases at V and 8 bases at J, with 21 bases in the middle. Here the CDR3 reads CASSQTTGLANLGYTF. Written as DNA, the CDR3 is TGCGCCAGCAGCCAAACCACAGGGTTGGCTAACTTGGGCTACACCTTC.

V gene TRBV4-3 combines with J gene TRBJ2-7; 7 bases align to TRBD2. The CDR3 covers 15 residues. The germline CDR1 and CDR2 sequences are LGHNA and YSLEER. Trimming took 1 base from V and 4 from J; bases not matched to a gene: 7. The CDR3 protein is CASSQVSGDLYEQYF. The CDR3 DNA is TGCGCCAGCAGCCAAGTCAGCGGGGACCTATACGAGCAGTACTTC.

The rearrangement links TRBV6-4 to TRBJ1-1, with D perhaps matching TRBD1 (6 bases). Germline V gives CDR1 MRHNA, CDR2 SNTAGT. Between the trimmed V and J ends, which lost 6 bases and 6 bases, there was a span of 14 bases. CDR3 length equals 13 residues. The CDR3 here is CASSPDSQAEAFF. CDR3 coding DNA: TGTGCCAGCAGCCCGGACAGTCAGGCTGAAGCTTTCTTT.